The clone carrying this TCR beta chain was picked up a small number of times. Antigen unknown. This specimen belongs to a study of regulatory T cells in long-lasting Graves disease. Time point: persistent/refractory GD, antithyroid drugs over 5 years with positive TRAb. Extracted PBMC RNA gave rise to the TCR library. The collection involved drawing 8 to 9 milliliters of peripheral blood into EDTA tubes. Study conclusions and caveats: Relative to newly diagnosed Graves' patients, persistent ones had lower TCR diversity. Clonotypes that were public and shared totalled 2,741 in persistent patients versus over 800 in new patients. A limited number of samples was an acknowledged limitation.

Germline-derived CDR1 and CDR2 are MDHEN and SYDVKM. The CDR3 extends over 13 amino acids. Construction of TCR beta libraries relied on iRepertoire HTBI primers and on Arm-PCR targeting CDR3 regions. Via MiXCR, TCRdb re-called the multiplex PCR reads, giving one row per CDR3 protein. The sample records approximately 440,000 distinct CDR3 sequences, less than 25% being singletons. This chain connects TRBV28 to TRBJ2-7; D perhaps matches TRBD2 (6 bases). The J call may not be correct, given that the DNA end is closer to TRBJ2-5. Material: peripheral blood mononuclear cells (PBMCs), obtained when the disease was refractory, from a patient treated with antithyroid drugs. This receptor was identified in a female donor with Graves disease. The CDR3 sequence is CASSQSGPQTQYF. In DNA, the CDR3 is TGTGCCAGCAGCCAAAGCGGGCCTCAGACCCAGTACTTC.